In this sample, the clone carrying this T cell receptor (beta chain) turned up a few times. Its antigen is still unknown. The germline CDR1 and CDR2 sequences are DFQATT and SNEGSKA (reference sequence). The CDR3 is 12 amino acids. This entry comes from a study of blood T cells in healthy people across ages. Whole-study results and caveats: Not knowing donor CMV status may have confounded expanded clonotype changes.

Through a sample-barcoded 5' primer and a J-beta primer mix, a second PCR was run for roughly 6 to 11 cycles. TCRdb re-analysed the 5' RACE reads in MiXCR, keeping a single row per CDR3 protein. The sample shows roughly 1.5 million distinct CDR3 sequences, 35% to 45% of them seen only once. The clonotype originates from a young woman in good health. Sequencing was carried out using blood. The chain uses TRBV20-1 and TRBJ2-5; D is ambiguous. Near its end, the DNA agrees better with TRBJ2-7, so the J call may be wrong. For the CDR3, the DNA is TGCAGTGCTCCCCCGATCCTCGGCGAGCAGTACTTC. Its translation: CSAPPILGEQYF.